Here is one T cell receptor beta chain with its context. What antigen it recognizes has not been identified. Base-call qualities are not available, and no considerably larger clone is one nucleotide away. The immunoSEQ Assay, a bias-controlled multiplex PCR, was used to amplify TCRbeta CDR3 regions from genomic DNA. Concerning the study's data processing: The number of nucleated cells in each sample was estimated by amplification of reference gene primers within the assay. To quantify the absolute abundance of each unique TCRbeta CDR3 rearrangement, sequence reads were collapsed and filtered. For each sample, productive Simpson clonality was calculated as the square root of Simpson's diversity index over productive rearrangements. This immuneACCESS table, as held by TCRdb, lists in-frame sequences with V and J called but not all clones. Of the missing ones, under half trace to an unresolved V gene in checked studies; the others have no known cause. V and J calls and clone size come straight from that table; D and trimming were deduced from the DNA. This sample is represented by approximately 71,000 clones; about 88% of them were singletons. The ten top clones hold roughly 5.5% of the sample.

The data derive from a study of blood T cell repertoires in COVID-19 (dated by TCRdb to about 2020). In the study overall: The collaborator samples originated in the United States, Italy and Spain and spanned the acute and convalescent phases of COVID-19. The prospective study material was composed of cDNA or gDNA derived from T cells, B-cell-depleted T cells, or PBMCs. Deeply sampled blood TCRbeta repertoires from subjects exposed to, actively infected with, or recovered from COVID-19 were included in the dataset. A freely available public database, intended as a resource for researchers studying the immune response to SARS-CoV-2, is where the repertoires were released. Samples came from the ongoing ImmuneRACE study (first 160 participants) plus 1,254 subjects from 6 global collaborators. The sample metadata nearly always contained a de-identified subject ID, COVID-19 status, age in years and sex. Where HLA class I and class II types were available, the types were taken from metadata supplied by the sample provider, not from assay-based typing. Paper-wide results and their limitations: The amount of clinical and demographic metadata varied by source and participant and was provided uncurated.

The collaborating institutions used their own protocols to collect whole blood in K2EDTA tubes. For TCRbeta analysis, collaborators shipped samples as frozen whole blood, isolated PBMCs, or DNA extracted from either of those sample types. The CDR3 numbers 14 residues from cysteine through phenylalanine. Of the read, only the CDR3 DNA is kept; its 42 bases are in frame from base 1. CDR1 and CDR2, per the germline V gene, are MDHEN and SYDVKM. Trimmed from V: 5 bases; trimmed from J: 2 bases; junction bases lacking a gene match: 1. This receptor was identified in a human donor in a cohort sampled during active COVID-19. This chain is built from TRBV28 and TRBJ2-5, and 11 junction bases match TRBD2. The specimen sequenced was peripheral blood. The CDR3 reads as follows: CASSIAGGQETQYF. The DNA reads as follows: TGTGCCAGCAGTATAGCGGGGGGGCAAGAGACCCAGTACTTC.